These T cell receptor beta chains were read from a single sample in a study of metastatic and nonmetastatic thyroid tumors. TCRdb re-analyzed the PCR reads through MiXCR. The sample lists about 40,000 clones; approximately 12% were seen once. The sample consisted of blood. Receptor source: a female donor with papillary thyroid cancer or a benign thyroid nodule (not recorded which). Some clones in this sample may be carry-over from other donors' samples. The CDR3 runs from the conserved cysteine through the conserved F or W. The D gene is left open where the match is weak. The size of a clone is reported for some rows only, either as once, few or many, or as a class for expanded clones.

CDR3 DNA: TGTGCCAGCAGTCCATCCGGGGGAGTAACCGGGGAGCTGTTTTTT; CDR3 protein: CASSPSGGVTGELFF; J gene: TRBJ2-2; V gene: TRBV27; clone size: many; D gene: NA
CDR3 DNA: TGTGCCAGCAGTCCAAGGGGTAGCTCCTACAATGAGCAGTTCTTC; CDR3 protein: CASSPRGSSYNEQFF; J gene: TRBJ2-1; V gene: TRBV11-1; clone size: NA; D gene: NA
CDR3 DNA: TGTGCCAGCAAGGTTCTTGGGCAGAGCTCCTACAATGAGCAGTTCTTC; CDR3 protein: CASKVLGQSSYNEQFF; J gene: TRBJ2-1; V gene: TRBV2; clone size: many; D gene: NA
CDR3 DNA: TGTGCCAGCAGCTGGGGGACAGGGTCCTACGAGCAGTACTTC; CDR3 protein: CASSWGTGSYEQYF; J gene: TRBJ2-7; V gene: TRBV5-8; clone size: many; D gene: TRBD1
CDR3 DNA: TGTGCCAGCAGTTCTCATACGATGCAGCCCCAGCATTTT; CDR3 protein: CASSSHTMQPQHF; J gene: TRBJ1-5; V gene: TRBV28; clone size: many; D gene: NA
CDR3 DNA: TGTGCCAGCAGCTTGTCCACTGAAGCTTTCTTT; CDR3 protein: CASSLSTEAFF; J gene: TRBJ1-1; V gene: TRBV5-5; clone size: many; D gene: NA
CDR3 DNA: TGTGCCAGCAGTTTCCTTACCGTACAGGGGGGGCAGTACTTC; CDR3 protein: CASSFLTVQGGQYF; J gene: TRBJ2-7; V gene: TRBV28; clone size: many; D gene: TRBD1
CDR3 DNA: TGTGCCAGCAGCGCTGGACTAGCGGGAGGCAATGAGCAGTTCTTC; CDR3 protein: CASSAGLAGGNEQFF; J gene: TRBJ2-1; V gene: TRBV7-3; clone size: many; D gene: TRBD2
CDR3 DNA: TGTGCCAGCAGGCCGGGACAGGGGTTTTTGAACACTGAAGCTTTCTTT; CDR3 protein: CASRPGQGFLNTEAFF; J gene: TRBJ1-1; V gene: TRBV6-1; clone size: many; D gene: TRBD1
CDR3 DNA: TGTGCCAGCAGTGAAAGCCAAGCGCTCTACAATGAGCAGTTCTTC; CDR3 protein: CASSESQALYNEQFF; J gene: TRBJ2-1; V gene: TRBV2; clone size: many; D gene: NA
CDR3 DNA: TGTGCCAGCAGCCAGGCCCCCCCCCTAGCGGATCATGAAGAGACCCAGTACTTC; CDR3 protein: CASSQAPPLADHEETQYF; J gene: TRBJ2-5; V gene: TRBV4-2; clone size: many; D gene: TRBD2
CDR3 DNA: TGCGCCAGCAGAGCGACTAGCGGCGTATTCAATGAGCAGTTCTTC; CDR3 protein: CASRATSGVFNEQFF; J gene: TRBJ2-1; V gene: TRBV5-1; clone size: many; D gene: TRBD2
CDR3 DNA: TGCGCCAGCAGCTCCGGGACTAGCGGGAGATTTAACACAGATACGCAGTATTTT; CDR3 protein: CASSSGTSGRFNTDTQYF; J gene: TRBJ2-3; V gene: TRBV5-1; clone size: many; D gene: TRBD2
CDR3 DNA: TGTGCCAGCAGTTACCTCGGGGATGAGCAGTTCTTC; CDR3 protein: CASSYLGDEQFF; J gene: TRBJ2-1; V gene: TRBV27; clone size: many; D gene: NA
CDR3 DNA: TGTGCCTGGAGGTCACGACAATCTCCCGGTCAGCCCCAGCATTTT; CDR3 protein: CAWRSRQSPGQPQHF; J gene: TRBJ1-5; V gene: TRBV30; clone size: many; D gene: NA
CDR3 DNA: TGTGCCAGCAGTTACGGGGGGGGGAGGGCCGGGGAGCTGTTTTTT; CDR3 protein: CASSYGGGRAGELFF; J gene: TRBJ2-2; V gene: TRBV6-5; clone size: many; D gene: TRBD2
CDR3 DNA: TGTGCCAGCAGCCACCCTGACTTACGTACGCAGTATTTT; CDR3 protein: CASSHPDLRTQYF; J gene: TRBJ2-3; V gene: TRBV7-3; clone size: NA; D gene: NA
CDR3 DNA: TGTGCCAGCAGTTATAATAAGGCTAATGAAAAACTGTTTTTT; CDR3 protein: CASSYNKANEKLFF; J gene: TRBJ1-4; V gene: TRBV6-5; clone size: many; D gene: NA
CDR3 DNA: TGTGCCAGCAGTTACTCGAGGCAGTTCCAAGAGACCCAGTACTTC; CDR3 protein: CASSYSRQFQETQYF; J gene: TRBJ2-5; V gene: TRBV6-2/TRBV6-3; clone size: few; D gene: NA
CDR3 DNA: TGTGCCAGCAGAGCGAACGACAGGGGGACCCAAGAGACCCAGTACTTC; CDR3 protein: CASRANDRGTQETQYF; J gene: TRBJ2-5; V gene: TRBV12-3/TRBV12-4; clone size: many; D gene: TRBD1
CDR3 DNA: TGTGCCTGGAGTTTCCGACTGGGGCGCACAGATACGCAGTATTTT; CDR3 protein: CAWSFRLGRTDTQYF; J gene: TRBJ2-3; V gene: TRBV30; clone size: NA; D gene: NA
CDR3 DNA: TGCGCCAGCAGCTTGGGCAGGGTGAACACTGAAGCTTTCTTT; CDR3 protein: CASSLGRVNTEAFF; J gene: TRBJ1-1; V gene: TRBV5-1; clone size: many; D gene: NA
CDR3 DNA: TGTGCCAGCAGTCCTCTCCGACTCGCAGATACGCAGTATTTT; CDR3 protein: CASSPLRLADTQYF; J gene: TRBJ2-3; V gene: TRBV28; clone size: NA; D gene: NA
CDR3 DNA: TGTGCCAGTTATCGACAGGGCGAGGACACTGAAGCTTTCTTT; CDR3 protein: CASYRQGEDTEAFF; J gene: TRBJ1-1; V gene: TRBV3-1; clone size: many; D gene: TRBD1
CDR3 DNA: TGTGCCAGCAGCTTAGCCCTGAGTGGGCGTGAGCAGTTCTTC; CDR3 protein: CASSLALSGREQFF; J gene: TRBJ2-1; V gene: TRBV7-2; clone size: many; D gene: NA
CDR3 DNA: TGTGCCAGCAGTGCACTCGACAGGCGAGCCTACAATGAGCAGTTCTTC; CDR3 protein: CASSALDRRAYNEQFF; J gene: TRBJ2-1; V gene: TRBV25-1; clone size: many; D gene: NA
CDR3 DNA: TGTGCCATCAACCCCTCGGAGGGGGGAGGGCCGACTGGGGAGCTGTTTTTT; CDR3 protein: CAINPSEGGGPTGELFF; J gene: TRBJ2-2; V gene: TRBV12-3/TRBV12-4; clone size: many; D gene: NA
CDR3 DNA: TGCGCCAGCAACCTGGGAAGTGTCCCCGTCAATGAGCAGTTCTTC; CDR3 protein: CASNLGSVPVNEQFF; J gene: TRBJ2-1; V gene: TRBV5-1; clone size: NA; D gene: NA
CDR3 DNA: TGTGCCAGTCATCCTACAGGGGGCAGTTCCTACGAGCAGTACTTC; CDR3 protein: CASHPTGGSSYEQYF; J gene: TRBJ2-7; V gene: TRBV19; clone size: few; D gene: TRBD1
CDR3 DNA: TGTGCCAGCAGCTTAGGGGTAGCGGGGAATCAAGAGATCCAGTACTTC; CDR3 protein: CASSLGVAGNQEIQYF; J gene: TRBJ2-5; V gene: TRBV11-3; clone size: NA; D gene: TRBD2
CDR3 DNA: TGTGCCAGTACCGGGACAGGGTGGAACATTCAGTACTTC; CDR3 protein: CASTGTGWNIQYF; J gene: TRBJ2-4; V gene: TRBV2; clone size: many; D gene: TRBD1
CDR3 DNA: TGTGCCAGCAGTTTTCAGGGCCTAACCGGGGAGCTGTTTTTT; CDR3 protein: CASSFQGLTGELFF; J gene: TRBJ2-2; V gene: TRBV12-3/TRBV12-4; clone size: many; D gene: NA
CDR3 DNA: TGTGTCACCAGCAGCTGGATATCCTACGAGCAGTACTTC; CDR3 protein: CVTSSWISYEQYF; J gene: TRBJ2-7; V gene: TRBV15; clone size: NA; D gene: NA
CDR3 DNA: TGTGCCTGGAGCGACCCAGGGGAGACCCAGTACTTC; CDR3 protein: CAWSDPGETQYF; J gene: TRBJ2-5; V gene: TRBV30; clone size: many; D gene: NA
CDR3 DNA: TGTGCCAGTAGTATGGACAGGGTGAACTATGGCTACACCTTC; CDR3 protein: CASSMDRVNYGYTF; J gene: TRBJ1-2; V gene: TRBV19; clone size: many; D gene: TRBD1
CDR3 DNA: TGTGCCACCAGCAAATTTGGAGCTTTCTTT; CDR3 protein: CATSKFGAFF; J gene: TRBJ1-1; V gene: TRBV15; clone size: many; D gene: NA
CDR3 DNA: TGCAGCGTTGGCAGGGTTTATGAGCAGTTCTTC; CDR3 protein: CSVGRVYEQFF; J gene: TRBJ2-1; V gene: TRBV29-1; clone size: many; D gene: NA
CDR3 DNA: TGTGCCACCGCCACCGGGACGGACGTAGGGGAACTGTTTTTT; CDR3 protein: CATATGTDVGELFF; J gene: TRBJ1-4; V gene: TRBV28; clone size: many; D gene: NA
CDR3 DNA: TGTGCCAGCAGCTTAGCGCAGGGGATCCACAATGAGCAGTTCTTC; CDR3 protein: CASSLAQGIHNEQFF; J gene: TRBJ2-1; V gene: TRBV7-9; clone size: many; D gene: NA
CDR3 DNA: TGTGCCAGCAGTTCCAGACGGTGGACTAGCGGGAGGGAGCCCTTGAACACCGGGGAGCTGTTTTTT; CDR3 protein: CASSSRRWTSGREPLNTGELFF; J gene: TRBJ2-2; V gene: TRBV6-5; clone size: NA; D gene: TRBD2
CDR3 DNA: TGCAGCGTTGTCTGGCCCGCACTCTCCTACAATGAGCAGTTCTTC; CDR3 protein: CSVVWPALSYNEQFF; J gene: TRBJ2-1; V gene: TRBV29-1; clone size: many; D gene: NA
CDR3 DNA: TGTGCCAGCAGAGGAATAGAGCAGTTCTTC; CDR3 protein: CASRGIEQFF; J gene: TRBJ2-1; V gene: TRBV28; clone size: NA; D gene: NA
CDR3 DNA: TGTGCCACCAGCAGAGATTCCCCACTCCGGGGCCCACAAGCCCATTTAGGGGAAAAACTGTTTTTT; CDR3 protein: CATSRDSPLRGPQAHLGEKLFF; J gene: TRBJ1-4; V gene: TRBV15; clone size: NA; D gene: NA
CDR3 DNA: TGTGCCAGCAGTGAGAGCCGCCAAGAGACCCAGTACTTC; CDR3 protein: CASSESRQETQYF; J gene: TRBJ2-5; V gene: TRBV2; clone size: many; D gene: NA
CDR3 DNA: TGCAGTGCAAAGCAGACACGCGGGAGGGCCACGGATACGCAGTATTTT; CDR3 protein: CSAKQTRGRATDTQYF; J gene: TRBJ2-3; V gene: TRBV20-1; clone size: many; D gene: TRBD2
CDR3 DNA: TGTGCCAGAAGCCCCCCAGACAGGGATGAAGCTTTCTTT; CDR3 protein: CARSPPDRDEAFF; J gene: TRBJ1-1; V gene: TRBV4-2; clone size: NA; D gene: TRBD1
CDR3 DNA: TGTGCCAGCAGTTTGGTGGGGGGTAAGACCCAGTACTTC; CDR3 protein: CASSLVGGKTQYF; J gene: TRBJ2-5; V gene: TRBV28; clone size: many; D gene: NA
CDR3 DNA: TGCAGTGCTAAGAACTGGGACAGGCACACTGAAGCTTTCTTT; CDR3 protein: CSAKNWDRHTEAFF; J gene: TRBJ1-1; V gene: TRBV20-1; clone size: many; D gene: TRBD1
CDR3 DNA: TGCAGTGCTAGGCCCCCGACAGACTACGAGCAGTACTTC; CDR3 protein: CSARPPTDYEQYF; J gene: TRBJ2-7; V gene: TRBV20-1; clone size: many; D gene: NA
CDR3 DNA: TGCAGTGCTAGAGATAAACGTACAGAAAGCTCCTACAATGAGCAGTTCTTC; CDR3 protein: CSARDKRTESSYNEQFF; J gene: TRBJ2-1; V gene: TRBV20-1; clone size: many; D gene: NA
CDR3 DNA: TGTGCCAGTAGACTTTCGGGAGATACGCAGTATTTT; CDR3 protein: CASRLSGDTQYF; J gene: TRBJ2-3; V gene: TRBV19; clone size: few; D gene: NA